This T cell receptor (beta chain) originates from a study of shared clonotypes between healthy human individuals. Clones were read by immunoSEQ multiplex PCR, and TCRdb kept only the in-frame ones, dropping some. Among about 1.1 million clones listed, approximately 80% were seen once. This CDR3 has 11 residues. V was trimmed by 7 bases and J by 7 bases, leaving 10 bases between them. The germline gives CDR1 MDHEN, CDR2 SYDVKM. A CD45RA-negative memory subset and a CD45RA+ naive subset were separated from the CD4+ cells. The J gene is TRBJ1-1, the V gene TRBV28; no definite D call. The TCR comes from a man between 18 and 35 years old in good health. Some clones in this sample may be carry-over from other donors' samples. Sequenced input: memory CD4+ T cells from PBMCs. Subset here: CD45RA-negative fraction. Written as DNA, the CDR3 is TGTGCCAGCACGGGCAGTTATGAAGCTTTCTTT. Its protein is CASTGSYEAFF.